What follows are 11 T cell receptor beta chains derived from one specimen sequenced in a study of T cells after yellow fever vaccination. TCRdb re-analysed the 5' RACE reads in MiXCR, keeping a single row per CDR3 protein. The data contain approximately 300,000 distinct CDR3 sequences, about 9.5% of them singletons. The specimen comprised PBMCs, sampled on the day of the first yellow fever vaccination. The receptors originated from a man between 18 and 29 years old who received the YFV17D yellow fever vaccine.

This clonotype was counted a few times. This chain links TRBV25-1 with TRBJ2-1; TRBD2 is a possible D gene (6 bases). Germline values: CDR1 MGHDK, CDR2 SYGVNS. This CDR3 region has 17 residues. The V gene lost 1 base and the J gene lost 0 bases, with 13 bases spanning the gap. CDR3 sequence: CASSESMGRYSYNEQFF. CDR3 bases: TGTGCCAGCAGTGAATCTATGGGGAGGTACTCCTACAATGAGCAGTTCTTC.

CDR3 nucleotide sequence: TGTGCCAGCAGCGGATCCGGGACAGGGCTCAACTCCTACAATGAGCAGTTCTTC. Residues: CASSGSGTGLNSYNEQFF. This chain links TRBV11-1 with TRBJ2-1; 9 nucleotides align to TRBD1. Per germline, CDR1 SGHAT and CDR2 FQDESV (reference sequence). With 5 bases clipped from V and 0 bases from J, the junction kept 11 bases outside the gene matches. This CDR3 is built from 18 residues.

This chain links TRBV12-3 or TRBV12-4 with TRBJ2-5, with 7 positions matching TRBD1. There are 14 residues in the CDR3. V lost 5 bases and J lost 4; bases outside the gene matches: 7. The CDR3 bases are TGTGCCAGCAGTCCACAGGGGCGCGGAGAGACCCAGTACTTC. Protein product: CASSPQGRGETQYF.

A few counts support this clonotype. The rearrangement uses TRBV19 and TRBJ2-1; tentative D call: TRBD2 (6 bases). The V gene's germline CDR1 is LNHDA and CDR2 SQIVND (reference sequence). This CDR3 comprises 14 residues. V lost 3 bases, J lost 8 bases, and 14 bases lay in between. The CDR3 loop reads CASSIWRESDEQFF. CDR3 sequence (DNA): TGTGCCAGTAGTATTTGGAGGGAATCGGATGAGCAGTTCTTC. Filled out from reference TRBV19 and TRBJ2-1, the complete variable domain reads DGGITQSPKYLFRKEGQNVTLSCEQNLNHDAMYWYRQDPGQGLRLIYYSQIVNDFQKGDIAEGYSVSREKKESFPLTVTSAQKNPTAFYLCASSIWRESDEQFFGPGTRLTVL.

V is TRBV6-5 and J is TRBJ2-1, with 7 bases fitting TRBD2. CDR1 and CDR2 (germline): MNHEY, SVGAGI. V lost 4 bases to trimming and J lost 6 bases; unmatched junction nucleotides: 6. This CDR3 comprises 14 residues. The CDR3 loop reads CASSSGRETNEQFF. The CDR3 region has the DNA TGTGCCAGCAGTTCAGGGAGGGAAACCAATGAGCAGTTCTTC.

V usage is TRBV12-3 or TRBV12-4 and J usage is TRBJ1-1; the match to TRBD1 covers 7 bases. With 7 bases clipped from V and 4 bases from J, the junction kept 6 bases outside the gene matches. The CDR3 has 13 amino acids. CDR3 amino acids: CASTLQGPTEAFF. The CDR3 bases are TGTGCCAGCACCCTACAGGGGCCCACTGAAGCTTTCTTT.

The V gene is TRBV5-1, the J gene TRBJ1-2; D perhaps matches TRBD1 (6 bases). Trimming cost V 6 bases and J 4 bases, with 19 bases left between them. CDR1 is SGHRS, CDR2 YFSETQ, per germline. The CDR3 spans 15 residues. CDR3 amino acids: CASNPAGGPSYGYTF. CDR3 nucleotide sequence: TGCGCCAGCAACCCGGCCGGGGGGCCGAGCTATGGCTACACCTTC.

In this sample, this clonotype turned up many times. The rearrangement uses TRBV7-6 and TRBJ2-2; D perhaps matches TRBD1 (6 bases). The V gene's germline CDR1 is SGHVS and CDR2 FNYEAQ. Trimming removed 5 bases from V and 7 bases from J, with 11 bases in between. The CDR3 is 13 residues long. Written as DNA, the CDR3 is TGTGCCAGCAGCCTCACAGGGATCGGGGAGCTGTTTTTT. Its protein is CASSLTGIGELFF.

A few counts support this clonotype. The rearrangement joins TRBV4-3 to TRBJ1-2, with a possible D match to TRBD1 (6 bases). The CDR3 covers 16 residues. Germline CDR1 and CDR2: LGHNA and YSLEER. Trimming left V 1 base short and J 4 bases short, with 16 bases between. The CDR3 is CASSQGSSGAGYGYTF. For the CDR3, the DNA is TGCGCCAGCAGCCAAGGATCCTCAGGGGCGGGCTATGGCTACACCTTC.

V gene TRBV20-1 combines with J gene TRBJ2-1; the match to TRBD2 covers 10 bases. CDR1 and CDR2 (germline): DFQATT, SNEGSKA (reference sequence). With 3 bases clipped from V and 9 bases from J, the junction kept 11 bases outside the gene matches. The CDR3 is made up of 15 amino acids. The CDR3 region has the DNA TGCAGTGCTAGGGGGGGGCTAGCGGGGGTTGTTGAGCAGTTCTTC. Its protein product is CSARGGLAGVVEQFF.

In its sample, this clonotype was seen many times. V is TRBV6-4 and J is TRBJ1-5; unclear D gene. The CDR3 contains 11 residues. The V and J ends lost 6 bases and 4 bases respectively, with 4 bases between them. Germline-derived CDR1 and CDR2 are MRHNA and SNTAGT. CDR3 nucleotide sequence: TGTGCCAGCAGGACTAATCAGCCCCAGCATTTT. Translating it yields CASRTNQPQHF.